The present T cell receptor (beta chain) was sequenced within a study of shared clonotypes between healthy human individuals. Study information: The people who gave samples were two women and a few men aged 18 to 49. Three CD4 naive, three CD4 memory, two CD8 naive and one CD8 memory plate were used per donor.

Several immunoSEQ plates received, in even portions, the genomic DNA of each subset. TCRdb keeps only in-frame clones here, not all; method: immunoSEQ multiplex PCR. Of approximately 2,000,000 clones in the sample, roughly 90% were seen once. The germline V and J ends were trimmed by 2 bases and 4 bases, with 4 bases remaining between them. CDR3 length: 12 amino acids. Germline V CDR1 and CDR2: SEHNR, FQNEAQ (reference sequence). The V gene is TRBV7-9, the J gene TRBJ2-3; D not certain. The material sequenced was naive CD4+ T cells from PBMCs. Subset in this sample: CD45RA+ positively selected. The origin of this receptor is a man younger than 35 in good health. Some clones in this sample may be carry-over from other donors' samples. The CDR3 reads CASSLLPDTQYF. CDR3 nucleotides: TGTGCCAGCAGCTTACTCCCAGATACGCAGTATTTT.